These 6 T cell receptor beta chains were sequenced from one sample in a study of T cells in Graves' hyperthyroidism and ophthalmopathy. Template material for amplifying TCR beta CDR3 regions consisted of RNA transcripts. During a first-round RT-PCR of the TCR CDR3, the HTBI primer set was used. TCRdb re-called the multiplex PCR reads through MiXCR, storing one row per CDR3 protein. The data hold a few hundred thousand distinct CDR3 sequences, with about 45% observed a single time. The sequencing input was peripheral blood or thyroid tissue (not recorded which). Receptors were obtained from a woman between 18 and 30 years old with Graves' hyperthyroidism.

This clonotype was observed at least ten times. This chain links TRBV12-3 or TRBV12-4 with TRBJ1-1, with D possibly matching TRBD1 (5 bases). Trimming stripped 11 bases from V and 2 bases from J, with 15 bases between. The CDR3 spans 13 residues. This CDR3 reads CAVTVGVNTEAFF. CDR3 bases: TGTGCCGTCACCGTAGGGGTCAACACTGAAGCTTTCTTT.

This clonotype was counted at least ten times. CDR3 in DNA: TGTGCCAGCAGTTTCCGGGGGGGATCTGGAAACACCATATATTTT. This sequence encodes CASSFRGGSGNTIYF. The chain carries TRBV2 and TRBJ1-3; possible D gene TRBD1, 5 bases. CDR1 is SNHLY and CDR2 is FYNNEI in the germline V gene. Trimming took 5 bases from V and 1 from J, leaving 12 bases between them. The CDR3 length is 15 residues.

This sequence joins TRBV2 and TRBJ1-1, with D tentatively TRBD1 (6 bases). Per the germline V gene, CDR1 is SNHLY and CDR2 is FYNNEI. This CDR3 is 15 amino acids long. V was shortened by 5 bases and J by 5 bases, with 18 bases between the two germline ends. CDR3 region: CASSFRGRGYTEAFF. The CDR3 DNA is TGTGCCAGCAGTTTTCGGGGGCGCGGATATACTGAAGCTTTCTTT.

This clonotype was detected only once. V and J are TRBV20-1 and TRBJ1-4, with TRBD1 matching 8 bases. Germline V gene sequence: CDR1 DFQATT, CDR2 SNEGSKA (reference sequence). After removal of 1 base from V and 4 bases from J, the junction contained 11 bases not matched to a gene. The CDR3 length is 17 residues. DNA for the CDR3: TGCAGTGCTAGAGTTGATGCGGACAGGGCCTTTAATGAAAAACTGTTTTTT. Protein: CSARVDADRAFNEKLFF.

The chain employs TRBV7-6 and TRBJ2-2; D might be TRBD1 (5 bases). The CDR3 contains 14 residues. Germline lookup yields CDR1 SGHVS and CDR2 FNYEAQ. Trimming cost V 5 bases and J 4 bases, with 11 bases left between them. CDR3 amino acids: CASSLRVGTGELFF. The CDR3 nucleotides read TGTGCCAGCAGCCTCAGGGTGGGCACCGGGGAGCTGTTTTTT.

This clonotype turned up a few times. The chain links TRBV9 to TRBJ2-7; no definite D call. Germline V gene data show CDR1 as SGDLS and CDR2 as YYNGEE. Trimming took 4 bases from V and 6 from J, leaving 17 bases between them. The CDR3 extends over 14 amino acids. CDR3 residues: CASSRGRATGEQYF. CDR3 nucleotide sequence: TGTGCCAGCAGCCGCGGTCGGGCGACGGGCGAGCAGTACTTC.